This passage covers 6 T cell receptor beta chains from one sample sequenced in a study of shared clonotypes between healthy human individuals. CD45RO-negative, CCR7-positively selected cells formed the naive CD8 fraction, excluding terminally differentiated effector memory CD45RA+ cells. The assay was immunoSEQ multiplex PCR, and TCRdb's table has in-frame clones only and misses some. The table lists more than 550,000 clones, around 92% of them singletons, with nearly 25% in the top ten. The sequencing input was naive CD8+ T cells sorted from blood. These receptors all stem from a man aged 30 to 45 in good health.

This chain uses TRBV5-1 with TRBJ2-7; TRBD2 might be the D (5 bases). The CDR3 loop spans 14 amino acids. V was cut by 4 bases and J by 3 bases, with 14 bases left in between. Germline CDR1 and CDR2: SGHRS and YFSETQ. CDR3 protein: CASSLSDLHYEQYF. CDR3 bases: TGCGCCAGCAGCCTGTCGGACTTGCACTACGAGCAGTACTTC.

The chain links TRBV19 to TRBJ2-7, with D possibly being TRBD1 (6 bases). This CDR3 comprises 14 residues. Deletions cut 1 base from V and 6 bases from J, with 13 bases between. Germline V gene data show CDR1 as LNHDA and CDR2 as SQIVND (reference sequence). As DNA, the CDR3 is TGTGCCAGTAGTATAGCGCCACAGGGTGGCGAGCAGTACTTC. Its protein product is CASSIAPQGGEQYF. The full variable domain, in which reference TRBV19 and TRBJ2-7 provide the parts outside the CDR3, is DGGITQSPKYLFRKEGQNVTLSCEQNLNHDAMYWYRQDPGQGLRLIYYSQIVNDFQKGDIAEGYSVSREKKESFPLTVTSAQKNPTAFYLCASSIAPQGGEQYFGPGTRLTVT.

This sequence joins TRBV4-3 and TRBJ1-3; D is undetermined. The V gene's germline CDR1 is LGHNA and CDR2 YSLEER. Trimming stripped 0 bases from V and 0 bases from J, with 9 bases between. The CDR3 sequence is 16 residues long. CDR3 in amino acids: CASSQEKGSSGNTIYF. In DNA, the CDR3 is TGCGCCAGCAGCCAAGAAAAGGGCAGCTCTGGAAACACCATATATTTT.

This sequence joins TRBV2 and TRBJ2-7; 8 nucleotides agree with TRBD2. Germline CDR1 is SNHLY and CDR2 is FYNNEI. Unmatched junction bases numbered 8, after V lost 6 bases and J lost 1 base. The CDR3 consists of 15 residues. In nucleotides, the CDR3 is TGTGCCAGCAGCGGAATACTAGCGGATTCCTACGAGCAGTACTTC. Its translation: CASSGILADSYEQYF.

The table lists this clone with a count of one. The rearrangement uses TRBV28 and TRBJ2-1, with a weak D call TRBD2 (6 bases). The CDR3 runs 13 residues. CDR1 is MDHEN, CDR2 SYDVKM, per germline. Trimming stripped 7 bases from V and 4 bases from J, with 11 bases between. The CDR3 DNA reads as TGTGCCAGCACCCCGGGGGTTTACAATGAGCAGTTCTTC. Amino acids: CASTPGVYNEQFF.

The V and J genes are TRBV27 and TRBJ2-2, with 10 bases lining up with TRBD1. V gave up 5 bases and J gave up 4 bases; unmatched junction bases: 7. Germline V lookup: CDR1 MNHEY, CDR2 SMNVEV (reference sequence). The CDR3 consists of 16 residues. This chain's CDR3 is CASSDRDRGITGELFF. In DNA form, the CDR3 reads TGTGCCAGCAGTGACCGGGACAGGGGTATCACCGGGGAGCTGTTTTTT.